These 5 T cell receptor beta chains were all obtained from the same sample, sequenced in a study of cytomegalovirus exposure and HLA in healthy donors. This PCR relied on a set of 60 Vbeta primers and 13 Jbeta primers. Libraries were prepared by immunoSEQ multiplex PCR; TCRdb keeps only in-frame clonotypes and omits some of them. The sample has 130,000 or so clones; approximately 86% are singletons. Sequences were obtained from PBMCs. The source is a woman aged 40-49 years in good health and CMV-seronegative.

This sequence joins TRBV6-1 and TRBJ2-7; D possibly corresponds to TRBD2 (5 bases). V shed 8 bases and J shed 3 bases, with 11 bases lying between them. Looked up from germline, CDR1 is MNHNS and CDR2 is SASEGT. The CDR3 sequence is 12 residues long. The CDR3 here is CASLSGDYEQYF. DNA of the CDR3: TGTGCCAGCCTGAGCGGAGACTACGAGCAGTACTTC.

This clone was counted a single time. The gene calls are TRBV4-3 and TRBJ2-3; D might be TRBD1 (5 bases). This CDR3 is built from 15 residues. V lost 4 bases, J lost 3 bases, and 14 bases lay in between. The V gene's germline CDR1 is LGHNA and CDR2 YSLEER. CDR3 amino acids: CASSRQLVGTDTQYF. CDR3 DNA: TGCGCCAGCAGCCGACAGCTGGTGGGGACAGATACGCAGTATTTT.

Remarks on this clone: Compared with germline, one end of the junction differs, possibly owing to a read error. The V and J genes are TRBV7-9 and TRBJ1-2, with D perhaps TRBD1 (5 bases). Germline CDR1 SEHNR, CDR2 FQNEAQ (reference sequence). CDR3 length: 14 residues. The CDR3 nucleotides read TGTTCCAGCAGCTTAGACGCAGGGATCGGCGGCTACACCTTC. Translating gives CSSSLDAGIGGYTF.

In nucleotides, the CDR3 is TGTGCCAGCAGTGTACAGCGGGAATACTACGAGCAGTACTTC. This encodes CASSVQREYYEQYF. The gene calls are TRBV2 and TRBJ2-7, with TRBD2 matching over 7 bases. Trimming removed 4 bases from V and 3 bases from J; junction bases left unmatched: 6. The CDR3 length is 14 residues. Germline assignment: CDR1 SNHLY and CDR2 FYNNEI.

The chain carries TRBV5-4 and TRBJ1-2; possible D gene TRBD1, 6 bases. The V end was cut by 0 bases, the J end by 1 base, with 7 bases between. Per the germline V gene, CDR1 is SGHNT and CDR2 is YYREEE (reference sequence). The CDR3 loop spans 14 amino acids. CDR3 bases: TGTGCCAGCAGCTTGGAGGGGGTTAACTATGGCTACACCTTC. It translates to CASSLEGVNYGYTF.